These 10 T cell receptor beta chains were all obtained from the same sample, sequenced in a study of neurological immune-mediated disorders. TCRdb re-analysed the 5' RACE reads in MiXCR, keeping a single row per CDR3 protein. The sample has about 66,000 distinct CDR3 sequences, about 4.2% seen once. Source material: PBMCs. These receptors were collected from a man between 25 and 39 years old with multiple sclerosis.

Many counts were recorded for this clonotype. The chain couples TRBV6-5 to TRBJ2-1; 7 bases map to TRBD1. The CDR3 sequence is 15 residues long. Per germline, CDR1 MNHEY and CDR2 SVGAGI. V lost 2 bases to trimming and J lost 5 bases; unmatched junction nucleotides: 6. DNA of the CDR3: TGTGCCAGCAGTTACGGTTCTGGACAGGACAATGAGCAGTTCTTC. Translation gives CASSYGSGQDNEQFF.

This clonotype was seen many times. The chain uses TRBV13 and TRBJ2-7; possible D gene TRBD1, 5 bases. The CDR3 has 14 residues. The ends were cut back, 3 bases at V and 0 bases at J, with 9 bases in the middle. CDR1 and CDR2 (germline): PRHDT, FYEKMQ (reference sequence). CDR3 in DNA: TGTGCCAGCAGCTTTGGAACAGGCTCCTACGAGCAGTACTTC. Translated, it gives CASSFGTGSYEQYF.

This clonotype was seen at least ten times. The chain joins TRBV9 to TRBJ2-3, with TRBD2 matching 9 bases. Germline CDR1 and CDR2: SGDLS and YYNGEE. J lost 2 bases, V lost 0 bases, and 7 bases had no gene match. The CDR3 sequence is 17 residues long. In DNA form, the CDR3 reads TGTGCCAGCAGCGTAGATGATAGCGGGGGCCTCACAGATACGCAGTATTTT. Its protein is CASSVDDSGGLTDTQYF.

This clonotype was observed at least ten times. The CDR3 nucleotides read TGTGCCAGCAGAGAGGGGGCCGGGTACAATGAGCAGTTCTTC. This translates into CASREGAGYNEQFF. The chain joins TRBV27 to TRBJ2-1, with 7 bases lining up with TRBD1. The CDR3 spans 14 residues. Germline values: CDR1 MNHEY, CDR2 SMNVEV (reference sequence). The V segment lost 6 bases and the J segment 4 bases; nucleotides outside the gene matches: 6.

This clonotype has at least ten counts. The J gene is TRBJ2-2, the V gene TRBV18, with D tentatively TRBD1 or TRBD2 (5 bases each). The germline gives CDR1 KGHSH, CDR2 LQKENI. CDR3 size: 15 residues. V was cut by 4 bases and J by 0 bases, with 9 bases left in between. The CDR3, as DNA: TGTGCCAGCTCACTACGGGACCCGAACACCGGGGAGCTGTTTTTT. It translates to CASSLRDPNTGELFF.

There are many counts of this clonotype. This chain links TRBV7-9 with TRBJ2-7, with TRBD2 matching 11 bases. Per the germline V gene, CDR1 is SEHNR and CDR2 is FQNEAQ (reference sequence). J lost 8 bases, V lost 5 bases, and 8 bases had no gene match. The CDR3 consists of 14 residues. The CDR3 is CASSEGTSGTKQYF. For the CDR3, the DNA is TGTGCCAGCAGCGAAGGGACTAGCGGCACTAAGCAGTACTTC.

The sample holds many counts of this clonotype. The J gene is TRBJ1-1, the V gene TRBV12-3 or TRBV12-4, with D uncertain. The CDR3 consists of 13 residues. Trimming removed 7 bases from V and 1 base from J, with 10 bases in between. Here the CDR3 DNA reads TGTGCCAGCAAATTTTACGGGAACACTGAAGCTTTCTTT. It yields the protein CASKFYGNTEAFF.

At least ten counts were recorded for this clonotype. The genes are TRBV10-3 and TRBJ2-5, with 8 bases aligning to TRBD1. V lost 11 bases, J lost 5 bases, and 16 bases stayed unmatched. The germline V gene encodes CDR1 ENHRY and CDR2 SYGVKD. The CDR3 runs 15 residues. The CDR3 DNA reads TGTGCCGCAACAGGAGAAACAGGGGGTGGCGAGACCCAGTACTTC. Translated, it gives CAATGETGGGETQYF.

This clonotype came up many times. The gene calls are TRBV7-9 and TRBJ2-7; the match to TRBD1 covers 9 bases. J gave up 5 bases and V 4 bases, and 6 bases lay outside the gene matches. The germline V gene encodes CDR1 SEHNR and CDR2 FQNEAQ (reference sequence). This CDR3 spans 14 amino acids. Here the CDR3 DNA reads TGTGCCAGCAGCTCGGGACAGGGCTTCCACGAGCAGTACTTC. Translating gives CASSSGQGFHEQYF.

This clonotype showed up many times. The rearrangement uses TRBV5-1 and TRBJ2-2, with 7 bases that match TRBD1. Germline CDR1 reads SGHRS; CDR2 reads YFSETQ. CDR3 length: 16 amino acids. The J segment lost 0 bases and the V segment lost 3 bases, leaving 5 bases of the junction unmatched. CDR3 nucleotide sequence: TGCGCCAGCAGCTCCAGGGGACAGACGAACACCGGGGAGCTGTTTTTT. Residues: CASSSRGQTNTGELFF.